This T cell receptor (beta chain) was observed in a study of blood T cell repertoires in COVID-19. At the level of the study: Whether acute or convalescent, the COVID-19 samples came from the United States, Italy and Spain. T cells, B-cell-depleted T cells, or PBMCs provided the cDNA or gDNA that served as material.

The protocol was immunoSEQ multiplex PCR, while the TCRdb copy is restricted to in-frame clones and leaves out a portion. The sample shows a few hundred thousand clones, approximately 87% of them seen only once. This clonotype was obtained from a man in his sixties who had recovered from COVID-19. Input material: peripheral blood.

CDR3: CASSYSPTSGTDTQYF. Written as DNA, the CDR3 is TGTGCCAGCAGTTACTCCCCGACTAGCGGCACAGATACGCAGTATTTT. This rearrangement joins TRBV6-5 to TRBJ2-3; the match to TRBD2 covers 8 bases. This CDR3 spans 16 amino acids. Germline-derived CDR1 and CDR2 are MNHEY and SVGAGI. After removal of 0 bases from V and 1 base from J, the junction contained 3 bases not matched to a gene.